A selection of T cell receptor beta chains follows, all from one sample in a study of beta chain features in type 1 diabetes. Clones were sequenced by immunoSEQ multiplex PCR, and TCRdb holds only the in-frame ones, with some missing. Of hundreds of thousands of clones in the sample, roughly 13% were seen once. Material for sequencing was naive CD4+ T cells from blood. The receptors originated from a man younger than 30 with type 1 diabetes. Each CDR3 is given with its conserved first and last residue. D genes are given only for firm matches. Clone size is not always given. Where it is, it says once, few, many or a class for expanded clones.

d_gene,v_gene,abundance,j_gene,CDR3nt,CDR3aa
.,TRBV7-9,few,TRBJ2-1,TGTGCCAGCAGCTTAAGCACAGGGACCCTTAGGTACAATGAGCAGTTCTTC,CASSLSTGTLRYNEQFF
TRBD1,TRBV7-8,few,TRBJ1-1,TGTGCCAGCAGCTTAGGAATTACGGACAGGTGGAGCACTGAAGCTTTCTTT,CASSLGITDRWSTEAFF
TRBD1,TRBV30,.,TRBJ1-3,TGTGCCTGGAGTAGAAACGGCCGGGACAGCTCTGGAAACACCATATATTTT,CAWSRNGRDSSGNTIYF
TRBD1,TRBV7-2,.,TRBJ1-6,TGTGCCAGCAGCATACACAGGGGGCTGGGTTCACCCCTCCACTTT,CASSIHRGLGSPLHF
TRBD1,TRBV5-1,few,TRBJ2-1,TGCGCCAGCAGCTTAACCGGGACAGGGCACAATGAGCAGTTCTTC,CASSLTGTGHNEQFF
.,TRBV28,few,TRBJ1-5,TGTGCCAGCAGTCCGCGACAGTCGCCCGGTCAGCCCCAGCATTTT,CASSPRQSPGQPQHF
.,TRBV5-1,few,TRBJ1-4,TGCGCCAGCAGCATCTCAACGGACAGCGCTAATGAAAAACTGTTTTTT,CASSISTDSANEKLFF
.,TRBV30,.,TRBJ1-1,TGTGCCTTGGACAAAGGGAACACTGAAGCTTTCTTT,CALDKGNTEAFF
.,TRBV19,.,TRBJ2-7,TGTGCCAGTAGTACCGCTGGACATCCGTCCCCCTACGAGCAGTACTTC,CASSTAGHPSPYEQYF
.,TRBV9,few,TRBJ1-3,TGTGCCAGCAGCGTAGATGGGGGCGCCATATATTTT,CASSVDGGAIYF
.,TRBV9,few,TRBJ1-5,TGTGCCAGCAGCGTGGGGGTCAATCAGCCCCAGCATTTT,CASSVGVNQPQHF
TRBD1,TRBV5-4,few,TRBJ2-5,TGTGCCAGCAGCTTGGTGGTCGGGACAGACCAAGAGACCCAGTACTTC,CASSLVVGTDQETQYF
.,TRBV28,once,TRBJ2-7,TGTGCCAGCAGTATGACGGGGACCTACGAGCAGTACTTC,CASSMTGTYEQYF
.,TRBV29-1,few,TRBJ1-4,TGCAGCGTTGAAGATCAGGCCGAGACGGGGGAAAAACTGTTTTTT,CSVEDQAETGEKLFF
.,TRBV29-1,.,TRBJ1-1,TGCAGCGCCCCCGGCAGGGGGAACACTGAAGCTTTCTTT,CSAPGRGNTEAFF
TRBD2,TRBV10-3,few,TRBJ2-3,TGTGCCATCAGTGAGGGACTAGCGGGACCCACAGATACGCAGTATTTT,CAISEGLAGPTDTQYF
.,TRBV9,.,TRBJ1-4,TGTGCCAGCAGCCCGGGGGGACCAACTAATGAAAAACTGTTTTTT,CASSPGGPTNEKLFF
.,TRBV30,.,TRBJ1-2,TGTGCCTGGAGTGGTCGGCGCGGCTATGGCTACACCTTC,CAWSGRRGYGYTF
.,TRBV28,.,TRBJ2-6,TGTGCCAGCACGTCATATTTGGGTAGCGGGACAGCGAGCTCTGGGGCCAACGTCCTGACTTTC,CASTSYLGSGTASSGANVLTF
TRBD1,TRBV18,few,TRBJ2-7,TGTGCCAGCTCACTCGGACAGGGGAGGATAGAGCAGTACTTC,CASSLGQGRIEQYF
TRBD1,TRBV28,.,TRBJ2-5,TGTGCCAGCAGTCCACAGGGGGATAGGGAGACCCAGTACTTC,CASSPQGDRETQYF
TRBD1,TRBV7-2,.,TRBJ1-5,TGTGCCAGCAGCCCCGGACAGGGGGGGCATCAGCCCCAGCATTTT,CASSPGQGGHQPQHF
TRBD1,TRBV29-1,few,TRBJ1-1,TGCAGCGTTGCCCCGGGACAGGGGATGAACACTGAAGCTTTCTTT,CSVAPGQGMNTEAFF
.,TRBV19,.,TRBJ2-1,TGTGCCAGTAGTATAGAAGGTGGGAAGTTCTTC,CASSIEGGKFF
.,TRBV4-1,.,TRBJ1-2,TGCGCCAGCAGCCAAGAGCTTCGTACATTTTATGGCTACACCTTC,CASSQELRTFYGYTF
TRBD1,TRBV2,few,TRBJ1-4,TGTGCCAGCAGCGTTACCGGGACAGGCGAAAAACTGTTTTTT,CASSVTGTGEKLFF
TRBD1,TRBV7-2,few,TRBJ1-5,TGTGCCAGCAGCCCAGACAGGGGAAATCAGCCCCAGCATTTT,CASSPDRGNQPQHF
.,TRBV14,few,TRBJ2-1,TGTGCCAGCAGCCAAGTCAGCGGGCTACAGTTCTTC,CASSQVSGLQFF
.,TRBV9,.,TRBJ1-4,TGTGCCAGCAGCGCCCGCTCGCCACGACAGCCGAATGAAAAACTGTTTTTT,CASSARSPRQPNEKLFF
.,TRBV29-1,few,TRBJ1-1,TGCAGCGGGGGTGCGTCACGTGAAGCTTTCTTT,CSGGASREAFF
.,TRBV30,few,TRBJ2-7,TGTGCCTGGAGTGGGGGCGAGCAGTACTTC,CAWSGGEQYF
TRBD2,TRBV18,.,TRBJ2-3,TGTGCCAGCTCATCGGGACTAGCTGTAGATACGCAGTATTTT,CASSSGLAVDTQYF
.,TRBV4-2,.,TRBJ2-7,TGTGCCAGCAGCCAATCAGCGGGTTACGTCTCCTACGAGCAGTACTTC,CASSQSAGYVSYEQYF
.,TRBV7-9,.,TRBJ2-3,TGTGCCAGCACAGCAGGGTTGACAGATACGCAGTATTTT,CASTAGLTDTQYF
.,TRBV25-1,few,TRBJ2-7,TGTGCCAGCAGCTATTCGAGCTCCTACGAGCAGTACTTC,CASSYSSSYEQYF
.,TRBV5-1,few,TRBJ2-7,TGCGCCAGCAGCTTGGTTAGGGGTGGCTACGAGCAGTACTTC,CASSLVRGGYEQYF
.,TRBV19,.,TRBJ2-5,TGTGCCAGTAGTACCTCTGGGACAAGCGAGACCCAGTACTTC,CASSTSGTSETQYF
.,TRBV9,.,TRBJ2-2,TGTGCCAGCACCCCTCGGGCCTATAACACCGGGGAGCTGTTTTTT,CASTPRAYNTGELFF
.,TRBV11-1,few,TRBJ1-1,TGTGCCAGCAGCCGGACAGTTTACACTGAAGCTTTCTTT,CASSRTVYTEAFF
.,TRBV27,.,TRBJ1-1,TGTGCCAGCAGTTTTCGGACAGTCGTCATGAACACTGAAGCTTTCTTT,CASSFRTVVMNTEAFF
TRBD2,TRBV6-5,.,TRBJ2-7,TGTGCCAGCAGTGGGACTAGCGGGGGTTCCTACGAGCAGTACTTC,CASSGTSGGSYEQYF
.,TRBV5-6,.,TRBJ2-7,TGTGCCAGCAGCTTGGATTCAACGTTCCACGAGCAGTACTTC,CASSLDSTFHEQYF
TRBD1,TRBV28,few,TRBJ2-3,TGTGCCAGCAGTCTCGACAGGGGTACCACAGATACGCAGTATTTT,CASSLDRGTTDTQYF
.,TRBV5-6,.,TRBJ2-7,TGTGCCAGCAGCTTCTGGAGCGGAAACTCCTACGAGCAGTACTTC,CASSFWSGNSYEQYF
.,TRBV18,.,TRBJ2-7,TGTGCCAGCTCACCAGGGGGTCGAAGGCTCGAGCAGTACTTC,CASSPGGRRLEQYF
.,TRBV5-1,few,TRBJ1-2,TGCGCCAGCAGCTTGGACAGCTATGGCTACACCTTC,CASSLDSYGYTF
TRBD1,TRBV19,.,TRBJ1-2,TGTGCCAGTAGGGAGTTGGGACAGGGGGCTTATGGCTACACCTTC,CASRELGQGAYGYTF
.,TRBV27,.,TRBJ2-6,TGTGCCAGCAGTTCATTACTCTCTGGGGCCAACGTCCTGACTTTC,CASSSLLSGANVLTF
.,TRBV28,.,TRBJ1-6,TGTGCCTCCAACAGGCAAGGGAATTCACCCCTCCACTTT,CASNRQGNSPLHF
TRBD1,TRBV10-3,.,TRBJ2-5,TGTGCCATCAGTGCAGGGGGCGTTGTGGAGACCCAGTACTTC,CAISAGGVVETQYF
.,TRBV15,.,TRBJ1-5,TGTGCCACCAGCAGAGATCGGCGGGTTGATGGCAATCAGCCCCAGCATTTT,CATSRDRRVDGNQPQHF
.,TRBV5-1,.,TRBJ2-3,TGCGCCAGCAGCCCGGGGAGCGCAGATACGCAGTATTTT,CASSPGSADTQYF
.,TRBV9,few,TRBJ1-3,TGTGCCAGCAGTACGGGCGGCGATAACTCTGGAAACACCATATATTTT,CASSTGGDNSGNTIYF
TRBD1,TRBV6-5,.,TRBJ2-7,TGTGCCAGCAGTAGGACAGGGGGCTCCTACGAGCAGTACTTC,CASSRTGGSYEQYF
.,TRBV5-1,few,TRBJ2-5,TGCGCCAGCAGCCAACCATTATCGGGTCAAGAGACCCAGTACTTC,CASSQPLSGQETQYF